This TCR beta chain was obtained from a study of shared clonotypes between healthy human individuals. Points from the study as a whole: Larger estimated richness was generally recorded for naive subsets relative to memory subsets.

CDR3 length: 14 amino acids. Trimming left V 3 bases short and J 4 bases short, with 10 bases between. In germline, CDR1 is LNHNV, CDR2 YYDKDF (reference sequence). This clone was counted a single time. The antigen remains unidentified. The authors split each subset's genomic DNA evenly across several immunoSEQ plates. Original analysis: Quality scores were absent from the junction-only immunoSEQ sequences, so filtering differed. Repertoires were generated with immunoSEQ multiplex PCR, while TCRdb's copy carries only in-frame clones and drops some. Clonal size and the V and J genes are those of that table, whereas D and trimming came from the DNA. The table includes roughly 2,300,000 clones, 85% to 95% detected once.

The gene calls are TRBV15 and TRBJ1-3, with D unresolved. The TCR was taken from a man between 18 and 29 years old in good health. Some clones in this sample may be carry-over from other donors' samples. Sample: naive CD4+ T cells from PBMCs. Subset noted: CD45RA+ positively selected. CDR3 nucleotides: TGTGCCACCAGCAGCTCGGCCGCGGGAAACACCATATATTTT. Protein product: CATSSSAAGNTIYF. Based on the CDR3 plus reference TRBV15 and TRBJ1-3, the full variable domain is DAMVIQNPRYQVTQFGKPVTLSCSQTLNHNVMYWYQQKSSQAPKLLFHYYDKDFNNEADTPDNFQSRRPNTSFCFLDIRSPGLGDTAMYLCATSSSAAGNTIYFGEGSWLTVV.